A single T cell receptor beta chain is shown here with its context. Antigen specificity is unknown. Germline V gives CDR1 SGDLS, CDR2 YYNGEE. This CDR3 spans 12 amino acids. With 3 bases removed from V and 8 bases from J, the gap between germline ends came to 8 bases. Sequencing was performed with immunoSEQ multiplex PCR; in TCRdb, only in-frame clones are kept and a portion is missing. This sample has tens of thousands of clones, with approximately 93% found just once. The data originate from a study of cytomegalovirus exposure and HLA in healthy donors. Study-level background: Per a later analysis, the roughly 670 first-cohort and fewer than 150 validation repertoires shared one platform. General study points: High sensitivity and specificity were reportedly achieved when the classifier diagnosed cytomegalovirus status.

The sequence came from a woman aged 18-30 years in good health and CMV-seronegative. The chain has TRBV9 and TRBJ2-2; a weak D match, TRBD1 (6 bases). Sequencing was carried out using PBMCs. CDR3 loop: CASSAQGGELFF. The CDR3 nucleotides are TGTGCCAGCAGCGCACAGGGAGGGGAGCTGTTTTTT. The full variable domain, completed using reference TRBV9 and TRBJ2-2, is DSGVTQTPKHLITATGQRVTLRCSPRSGDLSVYWYQQSLDQGLQFLIQYYNGEERAKGNILERFSAQQFPDLHSELNLSSLELGDSALYFCASSAQGGELFFGEGSRLTVL.